One T cell receptor (beta chain) is described in this entry. Germline assignment: CDR1 PRHDT and CDR2 FYEKMQ (reference sequence). V lost 4 bases to trimming and J lost 7 bases, with 15 bases between them. The CDR3 consists of 14 residues. This sample was taken from a study of control samples from healthy donors and cancer patients. Profiling relied on immunoSEQ multiplex PCR, and the TCRdb table lists in-frame clones only, not all of them. Of 150,000 to 200,000 clones listed, approximately 95% are singletons. The specimen was blood. The V call is TRBV13, the J call TRBJ2-3; TRBD2 might be the D (5 bases). The TCR was taken from a man aged 18 to 35 in good health. Written as DNA, the CDR3 is TGTGCCAGCAGCTCCCGACGGGGAATCAATACGCAGTATTTT. It yields the protein CASSSRRGINTQYF.